Given below is one T cell receptor beta chain in context. Its specificity is unknown. These data come from a study of blood T cells in healthy people across ages. General study points: Naive and antigen-experienced cells were not separated, limiting conclusive comparison. Across the age range, TCR beta diversity per million T cells fell in a roughly linear way. Investigators viewed diversity estimates from one million T cells as underestimates, the study reported.

CDR1 and CDR2 (germline): SGHAT, FQNNGV. This CDR3 contains 13 residues. V was trimmed by 1 base and J by 6 bases, leaving 7 bases between them. Sample-barcoded 5' priming and a J-beta primer mix drove a second PCR of roughly 6 to 12 cycles. One entry per CDR3 protein results from TCRdb running MiXCR on the 5' RACE reads. This table holds some 1.8 million distinct CDR3 sequences, about 39% found once. Each sample gave at least 6.5 million isolated PBMCs. The origin of this receptor is a human donor in good health. The genes are TRBV11-2 and TRBJ1-5; D is unresolved. The sample consisted of blood. CDR3 nucleotide sequence: TGTGCCAGCAGCTTAGGGTATCGTCAGCCCCAGCATTTT. Amino acid sequence: CASSLGYRQPQHF. Full variable domain (rest looked up from reference TRBV11-2 and TRBJ1-5): EAGVAQSPRYKIIEKRQSVAFWCNPISGHATLYWYQQILGQGPKLLIQFQNNGVVDDSQLPKDRFSAERLKGVDSTLKIQPAKLEDSAVYLCASSLGYRQPQHFGDGTRLSIL.